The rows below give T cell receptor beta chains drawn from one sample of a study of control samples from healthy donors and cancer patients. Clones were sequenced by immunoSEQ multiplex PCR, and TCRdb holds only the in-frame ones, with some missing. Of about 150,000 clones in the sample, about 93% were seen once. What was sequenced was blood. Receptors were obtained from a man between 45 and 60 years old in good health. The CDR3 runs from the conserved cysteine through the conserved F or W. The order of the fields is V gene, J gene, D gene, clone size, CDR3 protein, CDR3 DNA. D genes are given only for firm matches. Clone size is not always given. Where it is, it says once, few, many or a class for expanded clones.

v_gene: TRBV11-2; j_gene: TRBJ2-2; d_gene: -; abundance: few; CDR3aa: CASSLAWQPGELFF; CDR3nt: TGTGCCAGCAGCTTAGCTTGGCAGCCCGGGGAGCTGTTTTTT
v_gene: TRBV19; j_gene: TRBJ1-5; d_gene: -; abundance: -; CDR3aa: CASKAGAYYSNQPQHF; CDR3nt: TGTGCCAGTAAGGCAGGGGCCTATTATAGCAATCAGCCCCAGCATTTT
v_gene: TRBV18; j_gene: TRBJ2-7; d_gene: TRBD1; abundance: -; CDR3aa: CASSPGQAINEQYF; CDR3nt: TGTGCCAGCTCACCGGGACAGGCTATAAACGAGCAGTACTTC
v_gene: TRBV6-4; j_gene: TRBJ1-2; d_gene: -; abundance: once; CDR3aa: CASSDRRRGSYGYTF; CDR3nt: TGTGCCAGCAGTGACAGGAGGCGGGGGAGCTATGGCTACACCTTC
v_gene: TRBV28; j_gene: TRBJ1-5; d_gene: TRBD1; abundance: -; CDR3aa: CASRSAGQGAFQPQHF; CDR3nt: TGTGCCAGCCGTTCAGCGGGACAGGGGGCCTTTCAGCCCCAGCATTTT
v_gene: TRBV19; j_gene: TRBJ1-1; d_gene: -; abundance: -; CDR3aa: CASSLREWTEAFF; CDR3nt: TGTGCCAGTAGTCTCAGGGAGTGGACTGAAGCTTTCTTT
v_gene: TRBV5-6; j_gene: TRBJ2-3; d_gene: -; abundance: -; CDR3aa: CASSPDTQYF; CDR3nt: TGTGCCAGCAGCCCAGATACGCAGTATTTT
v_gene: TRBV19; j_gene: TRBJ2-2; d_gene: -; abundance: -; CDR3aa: CASSIGRRLNTGELFF; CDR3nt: TGTGCCAGTAGTATCGGAAGACGGTTGAACACCGGGGAGCTGTTTTTT
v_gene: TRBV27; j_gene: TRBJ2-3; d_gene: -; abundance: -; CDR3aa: CASSSGGYSTDTQYF; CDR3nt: TGTGCCAGCAGTTCCGGGGGCTATAGCACAGATACGCAGTATTTT
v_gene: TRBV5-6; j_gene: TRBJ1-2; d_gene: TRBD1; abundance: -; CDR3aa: CASSFNRGLGGYTF; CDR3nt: TGTGCCAGCAGCTTTAACAGGGGACTTGGTGGCTACACCTTC
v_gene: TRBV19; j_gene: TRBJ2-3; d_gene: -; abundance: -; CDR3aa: CASWAQPEPSTDTQYF; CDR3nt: TGTGCCAGTTGGGCTCAACCCGAACCTAGCACAGATACGCAGTATTTT